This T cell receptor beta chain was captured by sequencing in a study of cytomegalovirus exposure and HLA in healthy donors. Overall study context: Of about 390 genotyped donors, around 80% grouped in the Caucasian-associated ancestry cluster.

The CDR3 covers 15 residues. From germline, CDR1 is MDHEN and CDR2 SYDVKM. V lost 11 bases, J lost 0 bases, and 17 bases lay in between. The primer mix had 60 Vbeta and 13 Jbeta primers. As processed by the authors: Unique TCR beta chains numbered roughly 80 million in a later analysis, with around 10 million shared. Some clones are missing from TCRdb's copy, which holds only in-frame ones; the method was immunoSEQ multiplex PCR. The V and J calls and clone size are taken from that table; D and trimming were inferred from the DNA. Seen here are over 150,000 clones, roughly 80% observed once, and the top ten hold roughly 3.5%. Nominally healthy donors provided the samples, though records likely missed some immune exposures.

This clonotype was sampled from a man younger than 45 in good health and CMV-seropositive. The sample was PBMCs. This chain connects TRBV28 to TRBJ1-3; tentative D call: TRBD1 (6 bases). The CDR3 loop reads CAGGTASLSGNTIYF. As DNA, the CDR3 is TGTGCCGGGGGCACCGCCTCCCTCTCTGGAAACACCATATATTTT.